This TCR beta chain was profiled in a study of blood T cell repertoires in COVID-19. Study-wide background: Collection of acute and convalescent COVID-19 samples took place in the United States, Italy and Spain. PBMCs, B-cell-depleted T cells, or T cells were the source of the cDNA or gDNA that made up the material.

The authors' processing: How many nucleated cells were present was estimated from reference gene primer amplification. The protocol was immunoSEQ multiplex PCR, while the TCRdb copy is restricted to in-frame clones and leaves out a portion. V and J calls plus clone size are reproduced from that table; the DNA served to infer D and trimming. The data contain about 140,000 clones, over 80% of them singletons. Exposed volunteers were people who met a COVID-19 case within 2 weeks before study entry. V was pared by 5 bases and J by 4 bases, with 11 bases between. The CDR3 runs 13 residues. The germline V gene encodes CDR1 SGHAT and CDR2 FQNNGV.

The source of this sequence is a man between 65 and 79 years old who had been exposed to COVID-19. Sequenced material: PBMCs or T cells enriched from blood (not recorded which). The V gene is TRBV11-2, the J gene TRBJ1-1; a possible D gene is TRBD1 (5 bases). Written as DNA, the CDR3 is TGTGCCAGCAGCGTGGGGCAGGGCACTGAAGCTTTCTTT. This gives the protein CASSVGQGTEAFF.